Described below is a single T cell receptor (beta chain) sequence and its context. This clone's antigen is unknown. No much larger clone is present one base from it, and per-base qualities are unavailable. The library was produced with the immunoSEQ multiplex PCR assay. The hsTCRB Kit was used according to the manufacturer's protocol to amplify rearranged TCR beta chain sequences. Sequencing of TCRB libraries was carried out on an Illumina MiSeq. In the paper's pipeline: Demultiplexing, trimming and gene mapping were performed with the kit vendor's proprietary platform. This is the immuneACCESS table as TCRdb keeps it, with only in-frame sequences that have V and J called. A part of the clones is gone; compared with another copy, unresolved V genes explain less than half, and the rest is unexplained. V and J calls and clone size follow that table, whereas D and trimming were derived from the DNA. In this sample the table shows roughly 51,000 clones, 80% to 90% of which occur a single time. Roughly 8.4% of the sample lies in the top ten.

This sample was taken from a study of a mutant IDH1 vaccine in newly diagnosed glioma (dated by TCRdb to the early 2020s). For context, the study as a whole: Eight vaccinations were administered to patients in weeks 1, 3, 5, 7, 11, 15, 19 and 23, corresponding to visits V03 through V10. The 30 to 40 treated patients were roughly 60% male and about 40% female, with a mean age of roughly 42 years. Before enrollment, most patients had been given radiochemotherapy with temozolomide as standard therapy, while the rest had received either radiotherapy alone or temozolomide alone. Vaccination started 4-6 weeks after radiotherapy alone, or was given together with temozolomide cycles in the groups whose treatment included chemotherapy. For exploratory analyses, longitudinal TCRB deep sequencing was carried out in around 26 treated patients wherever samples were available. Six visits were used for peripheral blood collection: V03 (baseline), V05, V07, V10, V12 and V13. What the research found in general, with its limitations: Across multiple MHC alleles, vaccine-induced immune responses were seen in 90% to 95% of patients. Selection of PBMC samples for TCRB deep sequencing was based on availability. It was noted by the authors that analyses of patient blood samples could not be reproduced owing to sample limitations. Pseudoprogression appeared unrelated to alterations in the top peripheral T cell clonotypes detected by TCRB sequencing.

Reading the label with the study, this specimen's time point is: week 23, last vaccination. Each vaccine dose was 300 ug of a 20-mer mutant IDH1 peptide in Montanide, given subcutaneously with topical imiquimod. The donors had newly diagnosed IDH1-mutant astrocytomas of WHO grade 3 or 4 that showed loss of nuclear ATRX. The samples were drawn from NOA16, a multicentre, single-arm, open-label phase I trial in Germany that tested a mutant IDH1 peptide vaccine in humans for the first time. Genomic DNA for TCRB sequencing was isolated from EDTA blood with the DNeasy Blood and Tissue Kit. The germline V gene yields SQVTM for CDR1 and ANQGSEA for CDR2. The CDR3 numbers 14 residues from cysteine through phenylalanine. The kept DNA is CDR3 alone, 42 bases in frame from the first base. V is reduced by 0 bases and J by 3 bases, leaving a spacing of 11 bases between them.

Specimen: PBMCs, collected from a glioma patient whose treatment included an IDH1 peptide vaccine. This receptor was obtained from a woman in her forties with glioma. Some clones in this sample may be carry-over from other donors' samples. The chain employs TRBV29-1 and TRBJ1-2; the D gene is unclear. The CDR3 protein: CSVEDPWADYGYTF. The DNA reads TGCAGCGTTGAAGACCCCTGGGCAGACTATGGCTACACCTTC.